Listed below are T cell receptor beta chains from one sample, sequenced in a study of response to subunit inactivated influenza vaccine. MiXCR, run by TCRdb on the RT-PCR reads, gives a single entry per CDR3 protein. The sample has about 780,000 distinct CDR3 sequences, about 18% seen once. The sequenced sample was PBMCs from blood, obtained around 5 days after vaccination. The receptors come from a middle-aged man who received an inactivated influenza vaccine. Both conserved end residues are part of each CDR3. The D gene is left open where the match is weak. Clone size is stated in some rows and not others, as once, few, many or a class when expanded.

size | D | J | V | CDR3 | DNA
NA | NA | TRBJ2-7 | TRBV6-5 | CASRGRRYEQYF | TGTGCCAGCAGGGGACGGCGCTACGAGCAGTACTTC
NA | TRBD1 | TRBJ1-6 | TRBV11-2 | CASSLVGLGQGFYNSPLHF | TGTGCCAGCAGCTTAGTGGGCCTAGGACAGGGGTTTTATAATTCACCCCTCCACTTT
many | NA | TRBJ1-2 | TRBV6-2/TRBV6-3 | CASSLDSGYTF | TGTGCCAGCAGCCTCGACAGTGGCTACACCTTC
few | TRBD1 | TRBJ2-5 | TRBV6-2/TRBV6-3 | CASSFRQGGGTQYF | TGTGCCAGCAGTTTCAGACAGGGTGGTGGGACCCAGTACTTC
many | TRBD2 | TRBJ2-5 | TRBV3-1 | CASNPGLAGGETQYF | TGTGCCAGCAACCCGGGACTAGCGGGAGGTGAGACCCAGTACTTC
NA | TRBD1 | TRBJ1-6 | TRBV30 | CAWSGIRDSYNSPLHF | TGTGCCTGGAGTGGGATCCGGGACAGCTATAATTCACCCCTCCACTTT
few | NA | TRBJ2-1 | TRBV13 | CASSFEGLGGYEQFF | TGTGCCAGCAGCTTTGAGGGACTCGGGGGTTATGAGCAGTTCTTC
NA | TRBD1 | TRBJ1-2 | TRBV20-1 | CSARDPTGVGYGYTF | TGCAGTGCTAGAGATCCGACAGGGGTAGGGTATGGCTACACCTTC
few | TRBD2 | TRBJ2-1 | TRBV7-2 | CATSRVAGDEQFF | TGTGCCACCAGTCGGGTAGCGGGCGATGAGCAGTTCTTC
few | NA | TRBJ1-1 | TRBV10-1 | CASSAYDGSEAFF | TGCGCCAGCAGTGCGTATGACGGCTCTGAAGCTTTCTTT
NA | NA | TRBJ1-1 | TRBV10-3 | CATKEVNTEAFF | TGTGCCACCAAAGAGGTGAACACTGAAGCTTTCTTT
many | NA | TRBJ2-5 | TRBV5-1 | CASSLGGAQETQYF | TGCGCCAGCAGCTTGGGTGGAGCCCAAGAGACCCAGTACTTC
NA | NA | TRBJ1-2 | TRBV11-2 | CASSSFATKRFGYTF | TGTGCCAGCAGCTCCTTTGCAACGAAACGCTTCGGCTACACCTTC
many | NA | TRBJ2-7 | TRBV7-8 | CASSFRGGGADEQYF | TGTGCCAGCAGCTTCCGGGGAGGGGGTGCGGACGAGCAGTACTTC
few | NA | TRBJ2-1 | TRBV5-6 | CASSFYRVHDNEQFF | TGTGCCAGCAGCTTTTACAGGGTTCACGACAATGAGCAGTTCTTC
once | TRBD2 | TRBJ2-7 | TRBV28 | CASSLSSGRSSSYEQYF | TGTGCCAGCAGTTTGTCTAGCGGGAGGTCAAGCTCCTACGAGCAGTACTTC
NA | NA | TRBJ2-4 | TRBV20-1 | CSASRKNPKNIQYF | TGCAGTGCTAGTAGGAAGAACCCCAAAAACATTCAGTACTTC
NA | NA | TRBJ2-2 | TRBV25-1 | CASSEFPRARRGELFF | TGTGCCAGCAGTGAATTTCCCAGGGCCAGGAGGGGGGAGCTGTTTTTT